These 10 T cell receptor beta chains were all obtained from the same sample, sequenced in a study of identical twins. Using its own MiXCR run on the 5' RACE reads, TCRdb lists one record per CDR3 protein. This sample has around 480,000 distinct CDR3 sequences, with around an eighth found just once. These same data were also listed under a study on yellow fever vaccine responses in identical twins.

The source material was CD4+ T cells sorted from blood. The source is a woman between 18 and 30 years old in good health.

The rearrangement joins TRBV7-8 to TRBJ2-7, with D unclear. The V and J ends lost 5 bases and 7 bases respectively, with 18 bases between them. CDR1 SGHVS and CDR2 FQNEAQ come from the germline V gene. This CDR3 is built from 14 residues. CDR3 sequence (DNA): TGTGCCAGCAGCCGAAGTCAGGAAGTGGGGGAGCAGTACTTC. Protein: CASSRSQEVGEQYF.

Only a few counts were recorded for this clonotype. This chain connects TRBV3-1 to TRBJ1-5, with unresolved D. The CDR3 length is 15 residues. Trimming took 4 bases from V and 1 from J, leaving 11 bases between them. Germline assignment: CDR1 LGHDT and CDR2 YNNKEL (reference sequence). In DNA, the CDR3 is TGTGCCAGCAGCCCCGCGGCCGGGAGCAATCAGCCCCAGCATTTT. It translates to CASSPAAGSNQPQHF.

Ten or more counts support this clonotype. The chain couples TRBV4-3 to TRBJ2-3; D assignment may be TRBD1 or TRBD2 (5 bases each). With 4 bases removed from V and 2 bases from J, the gap between germline ends came to 10 bases. The CDR3 has 14 residues. The germline V gene encodes CDR1 LGHNA and CDR2 YSLEER. CDR3 protein: CASSPSGTTDTQYF. For the CDR3, the DNA is TGCGCCAGCAGCCCCTCGGGGACCACAGATACGCAGTATTTT.

This chain links TRBV20-1 with TRBJ2-2, with TRBD2 as a possible D gene (6 bases). CDR3 length: 15 amino acids. Trimming removed 3 bases at V and 7 bases at J, with 18 bases between. The V gene's germline CDR1 is DFQATT and CDR2 SNEGSKA (reference sequence). The CDR3 here is CSASPAGLRFGELFF. DNA for the CDR3: TGCAGTGCTAGCCCCGCGGGACTCCGCTTCGGGGAGCTGTTTTTT.

This clonotype was seen repeatedly, ten times or more. The rearrangement uses TRBV29-1 and TRBJ2-7, with D maybe TRBD2 (6 bases). Germline values: CDR1 SQVTM, CDR2 ANQGSEA. The CDR3 spans 13 residues. Trimming took off 5 bases at V and 3 bases at J, with 14 bases between the two ends. The CDR3 nucleotides are TGCAGCGTTCGCCGGGACTTGAACTACGAGCAGTACTTC. This gives the protein CSVRRDLNYEQYF.

The chain has TRBV5-4 and TRBJ1-1; 9 bases are shared with TRBD1. The CDR3 contains 15 residues. J was trimmed by 5 bases and V by 4 bases; bases with no gene match: 9. Germline CDR1 SGHNT, CDR2 YYREEE (reference sequence). The CDR3 DNA reads as TGTGCCAGCAGCGCTCCGGACAGGGGCGGAACTGAAGCTTTCTTT. It specifies CASSAPDRGGTEAFF.

V is TRBV7-2 and J is TRBJ2-7, with TRBD1 matching 8 bases. J was trimmed by 3 bases and V by 4 bases; bases with no gene match: 5. This CDR3 has 14 amino acids. Germline CDR1 reads SGHTA; CDR2 reads FQGNSA. DNA for the CDR3: TGTGCCAGCAGCTGGGGACAGGCCAACTACGAGCAGTACTTC. This encodes CASSWGQANYEQYF.

A word on this clonotype: Being one base from a much bigger clone, this may be a read error. The V gene is TRBV29-1, the J gene TRBJ2-3, with D perhaps matching TRBD1 (5 bases). V was shortened by 7 bases and J by 2 bases, with 10 bases between the two germline ends. Germline V gene lookup returns CDR1 SQVTM and CDR2 ANQGSEA. The CDR3 runs 12 residues. The CDR3 reads CSADSYTDTQYF. CDR3 DNA sequence: TGCAGCGCCGACAGTTACACAGATACGCAGTATTTT.

The V call is TRBV6-1, the J call TRBJ2-6; D remains ambiguous. CDR1 is MNHNS, CDR2 SASEGT, per germline. V was cut by 6 bases and J by 3 bases, with 9 bases left in between. The CDR3 is 14 amino acids. The CDR3 sequence is CASRTRGGANVLTF. The CDR3 coding sequence is TGTGCCAGCAGGACACGAGGTGGGGCCAACGTCCTGACTTTC.

This clonotype was recorded at least ten times. The chain recombines TRBV27 with TRBJ2-1; D not resolved. This CDR3 comprises 15 residues. From germline, CDR1 is MNHEY and CDR2 SMNVEV (reference sequence). V was shortened by 5 bases and J by 0 bases, with 11 bases between the two germline ends. In nucleotides, the CDR3 is TGTGCCAGCAGTCCCGGAGATGGCTCCTACAATGAGCAGTTCTTC. Residues: CASSPGDGSYNEQFF.